This TCR beta chain appears in the sequencing data of a study of human T cells and chemical hapten exposure. Study-wide background: How much TCR each sample yielded varied, mostly because pooled library volumes differed slightly.

In the study's own analysis: Samples ranged from roughly 20,000 to 750,000 TCRs, with a median of approximately 91,000. Each CDR3 protein is one row after TCRdb ran MiXCR on the RACE reads. TCRdb assigned the V and J calls; the authors' analysis was not used. In the table there are around 130,000 distinct CDR3 sequences, about 8.2% of which are singletons. Noted time point: healthy volunteer bleed at 2 weeks. Total RNA came from unfractionated whole blood. V lost 2 bases, J lost 2 bases, and 6 bases lay in between. Per the germline V gene, CDR1 is SGHNT and CDR2 is YYREEE (reference sequence). The CDR3 runs to 13 residues.

Sequencing input: whole blood. The gene calls are TRBV5-4 and TRBJ2-3; D is unclear. This receptor was identified in a male donor in good health. Some clones in this sample may be carry-over from other donors' samples. The CDR3 spells CASSFGLTDTQYF. The CDR3, as DNA: TGTGCCAGCAGCTTCGGTCTCACAGATACGCAGTATTTT.